This T cell receptor beta chain is drawn from a study of blood T cell repertoires in COVID-19. Assay: immunoSEQ multiplex PCR; the TCRdb copy retains only in-frame clones and omits some. The data show under 50,000 clones, 88% seen once. CDR3 length: 18 amino acids. Germline CDR1 is SGHRS and CDR2 is YFSETQ. V lost 0 bases and J lost 2; bases outside the gene matches: 10. This receptor was obtained from a man between 65 and 80 years old with active COVID-19. Sequenced sample: peripheral blood. The chain is built from TRBV5-1 and TRBJ2-2, with 7 bases aligning to TRBD1. CDR3 in DNA: TGCGCCAGCAGCTTGGGGTATATCGGGGACAGAAACACCGGGGAGCTGTTTTTT. Translation gives CASSLGYIGDRNTGELFF. The whole variable domain, filled in from reference TRBV5-1 and TRBJ2-2, reads KAGVTQTPRYLIKTRGQQVTLSCSPISGHRSVSWYQQTPGQGLQFLFEYFSETQRNKGNFPGRFSGRQFSNSRSEMNVSTLELGDSALYLCASSLGYIGDRNTGELFFGEGSRLTVL.